Here is one T cell receptor (beta chain) with its context. Its antigen is undetermined. CDR3 length equals 16 residues. The trim removed 4 bases at V and 12 bases at J, leaving 12 bases unmatched. Germline V gives CDR1 SGHVS, CDR2 FNYEAQ. This record belongs to a study of T cells after yellow fever vaccination. Findings and caveats of the study: The secondary response was weaker but peaked faster, day 5 versus 15. At approximately 96% for CD4 and over 80% for CD8, most primary-vaccination clones showed up again after the booster.

One entry per CDR3 protein, called by TCRdb with MiXCR from the 5' RACE reads. The sample carries about 99,000 distinct CDR3 sequences, less than 6% recorded once. Sequencing was performed on CD8+ T cells sorted from PBMCs, taken 10 days after the yellow fever booster vaccination. This clonotype was sampled from a man in his late teens or twenties who received the YFV17D yellow fever vaccine. V is TRBV7-6 and J is TRBJ2-1, with 13 bases that match TRBD2. DNA for the CDR3: TGTGCCAGCAGCTCGCCGGGACTAGCGGGGTCACAAGGGCAGTTCTTC. Amino acids: CASSSPGLAGSQGQFF.